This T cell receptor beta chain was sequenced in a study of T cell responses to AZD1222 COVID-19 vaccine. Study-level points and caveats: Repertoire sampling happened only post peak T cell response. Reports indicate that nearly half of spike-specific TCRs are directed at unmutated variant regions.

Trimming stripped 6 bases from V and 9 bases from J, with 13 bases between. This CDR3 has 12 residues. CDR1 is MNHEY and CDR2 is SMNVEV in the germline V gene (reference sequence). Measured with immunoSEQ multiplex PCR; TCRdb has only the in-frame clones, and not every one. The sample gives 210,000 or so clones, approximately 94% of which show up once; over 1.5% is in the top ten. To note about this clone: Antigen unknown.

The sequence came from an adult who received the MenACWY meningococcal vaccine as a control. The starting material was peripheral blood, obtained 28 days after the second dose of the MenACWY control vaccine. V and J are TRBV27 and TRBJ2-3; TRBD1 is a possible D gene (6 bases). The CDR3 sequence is CASSPQGTTQYF. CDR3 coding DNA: TGTGCCAGCAGCCCCCAGGGGACGACGCAGTATTTT.